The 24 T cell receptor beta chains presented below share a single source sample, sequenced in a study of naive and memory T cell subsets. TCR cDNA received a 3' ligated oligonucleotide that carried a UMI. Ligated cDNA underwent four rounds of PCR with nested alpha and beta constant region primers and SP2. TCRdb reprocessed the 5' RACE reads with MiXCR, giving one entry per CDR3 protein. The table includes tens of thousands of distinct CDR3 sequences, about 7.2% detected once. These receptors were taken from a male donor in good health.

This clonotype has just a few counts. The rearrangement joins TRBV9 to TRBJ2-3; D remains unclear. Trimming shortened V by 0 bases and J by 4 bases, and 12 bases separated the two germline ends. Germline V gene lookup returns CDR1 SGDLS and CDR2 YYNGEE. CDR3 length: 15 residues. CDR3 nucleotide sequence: TGTGCCAGCAGCGTAGAAGGCAGGTCGGCAGATACGCAGTATTTT. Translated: CASSVEGRSADTQYF.

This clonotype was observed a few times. The CDR3 coding sequence is TGTGCCAGCAGAGACCCTGCGGGGACAGAAGCTTTCTTT. Its protein product is CASRDPAGTEAFF. The chain employs TRBV2 and TRBJ1-1; TRBD1 is a possible D gene (6 bases). Trimming pared 6 bases from V and 8 bases from J, leaving 16 bases between. The CDR3 totals 13 residues. CDR1 is SNHLY, CDR2 FYNNEI, per germline. The entire variable domain, with the rest obtained from reference TRBV2 and TRBJ1-1, is as follows: EPEVTQTPSHQVTQMGQEVILRCVPISNHLYFYWYRQILGQKVEFLVSFYNNEISEKSEIFDDQFSVERPDGSNFTLKIRSTKLEDSAMYFCASRDPAGTEAFFGQGTRLTVV.

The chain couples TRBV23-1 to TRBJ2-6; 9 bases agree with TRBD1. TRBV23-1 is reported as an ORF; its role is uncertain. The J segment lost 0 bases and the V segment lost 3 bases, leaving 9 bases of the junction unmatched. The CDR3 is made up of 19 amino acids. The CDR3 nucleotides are TGCGCCAGCAGTCACCTCCCCAAGACAGGGGGCTCTGGGGCCAACGTCCTGACTTTC. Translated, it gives CASSHLPKTGGSGANVLTF.

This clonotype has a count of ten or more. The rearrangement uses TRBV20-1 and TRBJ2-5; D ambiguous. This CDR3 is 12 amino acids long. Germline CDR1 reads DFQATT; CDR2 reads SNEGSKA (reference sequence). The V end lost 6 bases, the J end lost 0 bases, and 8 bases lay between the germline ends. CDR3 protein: CSASSDQETQYF. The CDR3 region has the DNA TGCAGTGCCAGTTCAGACCAAGAGACCCAGTACTTC.

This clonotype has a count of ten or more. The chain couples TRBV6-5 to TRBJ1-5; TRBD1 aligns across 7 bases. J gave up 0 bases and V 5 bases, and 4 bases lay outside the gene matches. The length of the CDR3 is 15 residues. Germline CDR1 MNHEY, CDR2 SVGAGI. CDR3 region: CASSPRDSSNQPQHF. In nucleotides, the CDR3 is TGTGCCAGCAGTCCTCGGGACAGTAGCAATCAGCCCCAGCATTTT.

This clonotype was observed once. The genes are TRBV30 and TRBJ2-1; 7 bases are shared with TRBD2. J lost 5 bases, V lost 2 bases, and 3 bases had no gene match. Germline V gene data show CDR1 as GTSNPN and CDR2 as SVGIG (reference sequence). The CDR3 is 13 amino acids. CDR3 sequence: CAWSKGGDNEQFF. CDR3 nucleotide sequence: TGTGCCTGGAGTAAGGGAGGGGACAATGAGCAGTTCTTC.

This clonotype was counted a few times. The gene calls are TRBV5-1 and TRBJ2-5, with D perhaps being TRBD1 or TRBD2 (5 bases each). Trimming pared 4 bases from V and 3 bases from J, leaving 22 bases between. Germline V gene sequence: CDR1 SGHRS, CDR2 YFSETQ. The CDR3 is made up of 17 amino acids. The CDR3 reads CASSQYLTGTPEETQYF. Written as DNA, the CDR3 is TGCGCCAGCAGCCAATACTTGACCGGGACCCCGGAAGAGACCCAGTACTTC.

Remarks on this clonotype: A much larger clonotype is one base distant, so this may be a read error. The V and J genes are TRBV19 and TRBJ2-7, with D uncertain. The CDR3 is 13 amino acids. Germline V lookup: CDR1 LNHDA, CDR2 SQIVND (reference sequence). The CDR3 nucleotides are TGTGCCAGTAGTATAGCCCAGGCCTACGAGCAGCACTTC. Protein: CASSIAQAYEQHF.

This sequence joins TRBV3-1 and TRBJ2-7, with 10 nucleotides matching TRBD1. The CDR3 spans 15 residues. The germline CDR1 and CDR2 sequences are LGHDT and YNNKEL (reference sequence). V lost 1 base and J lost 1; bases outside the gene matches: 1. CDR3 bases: TGTGCCAGCAGCCAAGGGGGACAGGGGTCCTACGAGCAGTACTTC. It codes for CASSQGGQGSYEQYF.

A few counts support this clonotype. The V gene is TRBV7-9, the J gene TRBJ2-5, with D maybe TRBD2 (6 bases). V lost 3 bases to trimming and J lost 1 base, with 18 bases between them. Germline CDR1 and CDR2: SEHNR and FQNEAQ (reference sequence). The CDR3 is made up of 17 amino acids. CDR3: CASSFDRSPGSQETQYF. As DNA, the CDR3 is TGTGCCAGCAGCTTCGACCGGTCCCCCGGGAGCCAAGAGACCCAGTACTTC. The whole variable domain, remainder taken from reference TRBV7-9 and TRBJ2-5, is DTGVSQNPRHKITKRGQNVTFRCDPISEHNRLYWYRQTLGQGPEFLTYFQNEAQLEKSRLLSDRFSAERPKGSFSTLEIQRTEQGDSAMYLCASSFDRSPGSQETQYFGPGTRLLVL.

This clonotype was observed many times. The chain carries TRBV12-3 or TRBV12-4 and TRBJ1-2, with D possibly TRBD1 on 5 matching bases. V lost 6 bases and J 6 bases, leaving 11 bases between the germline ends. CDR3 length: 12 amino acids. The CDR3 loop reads CASSPGGDGYTF. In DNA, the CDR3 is TGTGCCAGCAGCCCGGGGGGGGATGGCTACACCTTC.

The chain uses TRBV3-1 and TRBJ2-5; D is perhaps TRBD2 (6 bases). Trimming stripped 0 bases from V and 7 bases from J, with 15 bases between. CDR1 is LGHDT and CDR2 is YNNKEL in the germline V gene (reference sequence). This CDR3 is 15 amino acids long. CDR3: CASSQDGWRVRTQYF. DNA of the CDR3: TGTGCCAGCAGCCAAGACGGGTGGAGGGTACGGACCCAGTACTTC.

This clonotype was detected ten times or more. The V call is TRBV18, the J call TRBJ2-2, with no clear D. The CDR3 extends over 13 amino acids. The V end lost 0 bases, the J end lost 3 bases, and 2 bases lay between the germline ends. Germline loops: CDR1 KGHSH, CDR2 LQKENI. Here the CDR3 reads CASSPPDTGELFF. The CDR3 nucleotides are TGTGCCAGCTCACCACCGGACACCGGGGAGCTGTTTTTT.

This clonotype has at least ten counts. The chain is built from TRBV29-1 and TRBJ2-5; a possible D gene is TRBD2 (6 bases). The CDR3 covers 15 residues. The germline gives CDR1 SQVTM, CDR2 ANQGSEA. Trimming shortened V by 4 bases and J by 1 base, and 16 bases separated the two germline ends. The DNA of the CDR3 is TGCAGCGTTGGGCGTAGCGGAGATTTCCAAGAGACCCAGTACTTC. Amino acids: CSVGRSGDFQETQYF.

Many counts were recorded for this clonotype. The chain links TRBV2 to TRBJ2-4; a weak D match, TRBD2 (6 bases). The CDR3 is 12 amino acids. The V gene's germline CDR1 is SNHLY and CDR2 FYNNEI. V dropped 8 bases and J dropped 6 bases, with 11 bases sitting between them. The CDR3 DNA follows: TGTGCCAGCGACGGGAGAAGAAACATTCAGTACTTC. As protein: CASDGRRNIQYF.

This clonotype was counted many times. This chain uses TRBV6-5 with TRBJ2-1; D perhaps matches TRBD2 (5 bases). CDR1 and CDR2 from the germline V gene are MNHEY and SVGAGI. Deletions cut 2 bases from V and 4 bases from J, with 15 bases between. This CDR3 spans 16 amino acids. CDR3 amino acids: CASSYTLGDPYNEQFF. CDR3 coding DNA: TGTGCCAGCAGTTACACCCTGGGAGACCCGTACAATGAGCAGTTCTTC.

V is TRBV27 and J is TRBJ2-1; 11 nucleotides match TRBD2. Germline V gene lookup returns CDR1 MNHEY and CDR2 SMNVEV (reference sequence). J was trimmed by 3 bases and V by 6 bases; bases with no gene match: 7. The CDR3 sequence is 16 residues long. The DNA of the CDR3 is TGTGCCAGCAGCAATAGCGGGAGGGCCTTCTACAATGAGCAGTTCTTC. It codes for CASSNSGRAFYNEQFF.

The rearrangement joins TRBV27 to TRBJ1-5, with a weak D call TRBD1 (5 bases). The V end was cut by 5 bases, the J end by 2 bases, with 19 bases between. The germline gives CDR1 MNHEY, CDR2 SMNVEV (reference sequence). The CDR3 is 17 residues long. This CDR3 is CASSIWGEGGRNQPQHF. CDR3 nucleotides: TGTGCCAGCAGTATCTGGGGGGAGGGAGGTCGCAATCAGCCCCAGCATTTT.

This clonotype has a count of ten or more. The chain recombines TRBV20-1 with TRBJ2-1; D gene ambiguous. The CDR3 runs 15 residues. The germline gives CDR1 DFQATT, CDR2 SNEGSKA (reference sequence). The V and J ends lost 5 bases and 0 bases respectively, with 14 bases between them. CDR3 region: CSARGAVSSYNEQFF. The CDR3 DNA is TGCAGTGCTCGAGGCGCGGTGAGCTCCTACAATGAGCAGTTCTTC.

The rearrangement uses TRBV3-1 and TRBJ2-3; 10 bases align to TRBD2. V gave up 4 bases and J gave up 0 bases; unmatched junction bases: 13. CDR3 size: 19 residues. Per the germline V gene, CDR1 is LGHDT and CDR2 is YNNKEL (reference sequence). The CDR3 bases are TGTGCCAGCAGCCTACAATGGGCTAGCGGGGGCCCTAGCACAGATACGCAGTATTTT. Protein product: CASSLQWASGGPSTDTQYF.

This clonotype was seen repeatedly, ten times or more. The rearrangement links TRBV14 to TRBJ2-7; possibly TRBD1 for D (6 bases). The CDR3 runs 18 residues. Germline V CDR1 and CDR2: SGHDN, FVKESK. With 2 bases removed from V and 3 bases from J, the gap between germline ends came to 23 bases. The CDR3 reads CASSQTTGTPIHNYEQYF. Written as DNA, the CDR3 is TGTGCCAGCAGCCAAACGACCGGGACACCAATCCACAACTACGAGCAGTACTTC. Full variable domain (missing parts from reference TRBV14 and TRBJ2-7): EAGVTQFPSHSVIEKGQTVTLRCDPISGHDNLYWYRRVMGKEIKFLLHFVKESKQDESGMPNNRFLAERTGGTYSTLKVQPAELEDSGVYFCASSQTTGTPIHNYEQYFGPGTRLTVT.

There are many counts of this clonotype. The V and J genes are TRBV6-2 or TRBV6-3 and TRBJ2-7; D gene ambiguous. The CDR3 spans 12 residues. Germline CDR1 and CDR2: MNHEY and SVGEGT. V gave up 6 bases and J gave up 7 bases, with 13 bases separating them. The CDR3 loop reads CASRPPSREQYF. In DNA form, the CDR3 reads TGTGCCAGCAGGCCTCCTTCCCGAGAGCAGTACTTC.

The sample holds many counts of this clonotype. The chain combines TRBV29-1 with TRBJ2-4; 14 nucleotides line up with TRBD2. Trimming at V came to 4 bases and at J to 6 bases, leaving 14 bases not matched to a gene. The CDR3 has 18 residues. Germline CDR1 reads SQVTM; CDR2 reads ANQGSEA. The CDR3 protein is CSVAPPGLAGEVLNIQYF. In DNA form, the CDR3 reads TGCAGCGTTGCCCCCCCGGGACTAGCGGGAGAGGTTTTAAACATTCAGTACTTC.

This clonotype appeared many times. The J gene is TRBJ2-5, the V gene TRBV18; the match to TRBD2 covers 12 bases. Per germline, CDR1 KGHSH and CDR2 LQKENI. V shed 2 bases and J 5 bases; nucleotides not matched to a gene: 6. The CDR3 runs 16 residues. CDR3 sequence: CASSPSWTSGVETQYF. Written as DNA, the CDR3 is TGTGCCAGCTCACCATCATGGACTAGCGGGGTTGAGACCCAGTACTTC.